This T cell receptor beta chain was observed in a study of post-analysis software for immune sequencing data. Study as a whole: Secondary progressive, relapsing-remitting and progressive-relapsing multiple sclerosis were among the included disease courses.

The study, taken as a whole, reports: Controls showed lower frequencies than patients for 5 or 6 TRBV segments, and TRBV5-6, TRBV5-1 and TRBV20-1 were among these. Controls had significantly higher normalized Chao1 diversity than multiple sclerosis patients.

The CDR3 has 12 residues. V was pared by 4 bases and J by 6 bases, with 13 bases between. Germline values: CDR1 SQVTM, CDR2 ANQGSEA. The TCR beta cDNA libraries contained unique molecular identifiers. Out of about 0.95 to 10 million T cells, about 520,000 cDNA molecules were generated. TCRdb ran MiXCR on the PCR reads and lists one entry per CDR3 protein. The sample yields roughly 800,000 distinct CDR3 sequences, about 57% seen once. On this clonotype itself: What it binds is not known.

The origin of this receptor is a girl aged 10 to 17 with multiple sclerosis. Sample: blood. The V call is TRBV29-1, the J call TRBJ2-7, with D possibly matching TRBD1 (6 bases). The CDR3 region has the DNA TGCAGCGTTGCACAGGGTGTGAGCGAGCAGTACTTC. It encodes CSVAQGVSEQYF.